This paragraph reports one TCR beta chain. The CDR3 loop spans 15 amino acids. Germline CDR1 and CDR2: MNHNS and SASEGT. Trimming took 7 bases from V and 7 from J; bases not matched to a gene: 9. The healthy adult donors were HIV-negative and reported no recent acute infections or vaccinations. CD4+ cells yielded CD45RA+ naive and CD45RA-negative memory subsets. This record belongs to a study of shared clonotypes between healthy human individuals. Genomic DNA from each subset was divided evenly over several immunoSEQ plates. Data came from immunoSEQ multiplex PCR; TCRdb stores just in-frame clones and leaves some out. The sample includes about 2.4 million clones, roughly 93% of them seen just once.

Sequencing was done on a sample of naive CD4+ T cells from PBMCs. The subset is: CD45RA+ positively selected. V usage is TRBV6-1 and J usage is TRBJ2-2; 10 nucleotides line up with TRBD2. This sequence was found in a man younger than 35 in good health. Some clones in this sample may be carry-over from other donors' samples. CDR3 in DNA: TGTGCCAGCATAGTAAGGACTAGCGGCGGCGGGGAGCTGTTTTTT. Its protein is CASIVRTSGGGELFF.